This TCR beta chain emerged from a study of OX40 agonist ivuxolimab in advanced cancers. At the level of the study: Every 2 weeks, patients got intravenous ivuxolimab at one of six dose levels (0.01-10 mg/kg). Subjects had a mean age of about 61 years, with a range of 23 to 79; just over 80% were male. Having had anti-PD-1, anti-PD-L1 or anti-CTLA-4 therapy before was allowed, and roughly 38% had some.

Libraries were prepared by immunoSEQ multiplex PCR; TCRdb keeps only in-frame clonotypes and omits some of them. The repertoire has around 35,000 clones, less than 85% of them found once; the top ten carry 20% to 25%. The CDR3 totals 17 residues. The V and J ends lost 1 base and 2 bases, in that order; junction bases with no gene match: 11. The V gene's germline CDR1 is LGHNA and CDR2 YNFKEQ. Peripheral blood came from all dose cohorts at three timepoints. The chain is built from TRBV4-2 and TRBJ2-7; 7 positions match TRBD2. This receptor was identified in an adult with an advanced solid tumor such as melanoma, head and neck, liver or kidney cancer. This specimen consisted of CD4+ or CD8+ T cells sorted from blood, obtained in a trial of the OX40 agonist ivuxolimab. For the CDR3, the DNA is TGTGCCAGCAGCCAAGGGCCCGTGGGGGAGGGTGCCTACGAGCAGTACTTC. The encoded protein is CASSQGPVGEGAYEQYF.